Below are 16 T cell receptor beta chains sequenced from a single sample in a study of response to subunit inactivated influenza vaccine (dated by TCRdb to between 2018 and 2020). The receptor library was made with RT-PCR. The sequencing machine was an Illumina HiSeq 2500. TCRdb's own reprocessing of the public reads used fastp at Q25 and MiXCR and kept productive beta chains. One record per CDR3 amino acid sequence lists the most common genes and DNA. Within this sample are more than 400,000 distinct CDR3 sequences, with 6.5% to 8% of them counted one time only. Around 13% of the sample belongs to the ten largest clones. The material sequenced was PBMCs from blood, taken roughly 24 months after vaccination. These receptors all come from a man between 50 and 70 years old who received an inactivated influenza vaccine. Donor details come from another sample of the same person, matched by shared clones.

This clonotype came up a few times. The rearrangement uses TRBV5-1 and TRBJ2-7, with 8 bases fitting TRBD1. The CDR3 is 14 residues long. CDR1 SGHRS and CDR2 YFSETQ come from the germline V gene. J was trimmed by 0 bases and V by 7 bases; bases with no gene match: 6. This CDR3 is CASYPGQASYEQYF. The CDR3, as DNA: TGCGCCAGCTACCCGGGACAGGCCTCCTACGAGCAGTACTTC. The variable domain in full, completed from reference TRBV5-1 and TRBJ2-7, reads KAGVTQTPRYLIKTRGQQVTLSCSPISGHRSVSWYQQTPGQGLQFLFEYFSETQRNKGNFPGRFSGRQFSNSRSEMNVSTLELGDSALYLCASYPGQASYEQYFGPGTRLTVT.

V and J are TRBV7-9 and TRBJ1-2; D call uncertain. This CDR3 has 11 residues. CDR1 SEHNR and CDR2 FQNEAQ come from the germline V gene (reference sequence). Trimming took off 1 base at V and 12 bases at J, with 9 bases between the two ends. The CDR3 bases are TGTGCCAGCAGCTTAGAGCTGGGGAACACCTTC. Amino acids: CASSLELGNTF.

Points on this clonotype: Sequence at one end of the junction differs from germline and may be a read error. The chain employs TRBV19 and TRBJ1-5, with D perhaps matching TRBD1 (5 bases). Germline V lookup: CDR1 LNHDA, CDR2 SQIVND (reference sequence). The CDR3 consists of 17 residues. The CDR3 region is CASSPSGPRGSNHPQHF. The CDR3, as DNA: TGTGCCAGTAGCCCCTCCGGGCCGAGGGGAAGCAATCATCCCCAGCATTTT. Drawing the rest from reference TRBV19 and TRBJ1-5, the complete variable domain is DGGITQSPKYLFRKEGQNVTLSCEQNLNHDAMYWYRQDPGQGLRLIYYSQIVNDFQKGDIAEGYSVSREKKESFPLTVTSAQKNPTAFYLCASSPSGPRGSNHPQHFGDGTRLSIL.

CDR3 bases: TGTGCCATCAGTGAGTCCGGGGCAGATACGCAGTATTTT. Translation gives CAISESGADTQYF. This chain links TRBV10-3 with TRBJ2-3; D possibly corresponds to TRBD2 (5 bases). This CDR3 has 13 amino acids. The germline V and J ends were trimmed by 0 bases and 4 bases, with 5 bases remaining between them. Per the germline V gene, CDR1 is ENHRY and CDR2 is SYGVKD.

This clonotype was picked up a small number of times. This chain uses TRBV4-2 with TRBJ1-6; D is unresolved. Deletions cut 5 bases from V and 7 bases from J, with 12 bases between. Germline loops: CDR1 LGHNA, CDR2 YNFKEQ. The CDR3 runs to 14 residues. The CDR3 nucleotides are TGTGCCAGCAGCTTAAACGCCGGGAATTCACCCCTCCACTTT. Translation gives CASSLNAGNSPLHF.

This clonotype was seen more than once but under ten times. The chain employs TRBV2 and TRBJ2-7, with 7 bases that match TRBD1. The CDR3 has 14 amino acids. The J segment lost 6 bases and the V segment lost 6 bases, leaving 11 bases of the junction unmatched. Germline assignment: CDR1 SNHLY and CDR2 FYNNEI. CDR3 bases: TGTGCCAGCAGCGTCGACAGGGCACGCGCCGAGCAGTACTTC. Amino acids: CASSVDRARAEQYF.

This clonotype was recorded a few times. CDR3 protein: CASSEVTSGRDTQYF. Here the CDR3 DNA reads TGTGCCAGCAGTGAAGTAACTAGCGGTAGGGATACGCAGTATTTT. The chain joins TRBV2 to TRBJ2-3; 8 bases agree with TRBD2. Germline V gene sequence: CDR1 SNHLY, CDR2 FYNNEI. The J segment lost 6 bases and the V segment lost 1 base, leaving 6 bases of the junction unmatched. This CDR3 contains 15 residues.

This chain joins TRBV20-1 and TRBJ2-3, with 11 bases that match TRBD2. The germline gives CDR1 DFQATT, CDR2 SNEGSKA (reference sequence). The V segment lost 2 bases and the J segment 2 bases; nucleotides outside the gene matches: 3. The CDR3 is made up of 15 amino acids. The CDR3 nucleotides are TGCAGTGCTAGACGGACTAGCGGGTTCACAGATACGCAGTATTTT. Translated: CSARRTSGFTDTQYF.

This clonotype was picked up a small number of times. This chain connects TRBV5-1 to TRBJ2-2, with D unclear. The germline gives CDR1 SGHRS, CDR2 YFSETQ. The CDR3 covers 14 residues. The V gene lost 6 bases and the J gene lost 1 base, with 10 bases spanning the gap. CDR3 in DNA: TGCGCCAGCATGAAGGACGGGAACACCGGGGAGCTGTTTTTT. It codes for CASMKDGNTGELFF. The full variable domain, with the rest looked up from reference TRBV5-1 and TRBJ2-2, is KAGVTQTPRYLIKTRGQQVTLSCSPISGHRSVSWYQQTPGQGLQFLFEYFSETQRNKGNFPGRFSGRQFSNSRSEMNVSTLELGDSALYLCASMKDGNTGELFFGEGSRLTVL.

This chain joins TRBV5-1 and TRBJ2-2, with TRBD1 identical over 9 bases. The germline V gene encodes CDR1 SGHRS and CDR2 YFSETQ. This CDR3 has 14 amino acids. V was clipped by 4 bases and J by 6 bases; unmatched bases: 4. The CDR3 DNA sequence: TGCGCCAGCAGCAAGGGACAGGGTTCCGGGGAGCTGTTTTTT. As protein: CASSKGQGSGELFF.

CDR3 bases: TGTGCCAGCAGCCAAGTTACGGACAACGAGCAGTACTTC. This translates into CASSQVTDNEQYF. V usage is TRBV4-2 and J usage is TRBJ2-7, with D perhaps matching TRBD1 (5 bases). V was cut by 1 base and J by 5 bases, with 9 bases left in between. There are 13 residues in the CDR3. Per the germline V gene, CDR1 is LGHNA and CDR2 is YNFKEQ.

With regard to this clonotype: A much larger clone lies one base from this, so it may be a read error. Because the CDR3's place on the DNA is in doubt, the DNA is left out and the CDR3 is given as listed by TCRdb. This rearrangement joins TRBV6-2 or TRBV6-3 to TRBJ2-7. Including both end residues, the CDR3 is 17 amino acids long. Germline CDR1 is MNHEY and CDR2 is SVGEGT. CDR3 sequence: CASTRSNPTSSTSGPCF.

The V gene is TRBV6-6, the J gene TRBJ1-2; D unclear. From germline, CDR1 is MNHNY and CDR2 SVGAGI (reference sequence). Trimming pared 5 bases from V and 5 bases from J, leaving 9 bases between. The CDR3 is 12 amino acids. CDR3 in amino acids: CASSTTDYGYTF. In DNA, the CDR3 is TGTGCCAGCAGTACGACGGATTATGGCTACACCTTC.

The chain combines TRBV20-1 with TRBJ2-1; 12 nucleotides align to TRBD2. The germline V gene has CDR1 DFQATT and CDR2 SNEGSKA (reference sequence). The CDR3 has 17 amino acids. Trimming cost V 4 bases and J 0 bases; bases outside gene matches: 7. The chain's CDR3 is CSATASGRARSYNEQFF. CDR3 nucleotide sequence: TGCAGTGCTACGGCTAGCGGGAGGGCGCGCTCCTACAATGAGCAGTTCTTC.

This clonotype was observed a few times. V is TRBV5-1 and J is TRBJ1-1; D is perhaps TRBD1 (5 bases). V lost 5 bases and J 13 bases, leaving 24 bases between the germline ends. CDR3 size: 14 residues. Germline V gene sequence: CDR1 SGHRS, CDR2 YFSETQ. The CDR3 protein is CASRAGTETQKLFF. The CDR3 coding sequence is TGCGCCAGCAGAGCCGGGACGGAAACACAGAAGCTTTTCTTT.

The chain recombines TRBV4-3 with TRBJ2-7; 10 bases match TRBD2. V was pared by 2 bases and J by 5 bases, with 6 bases of the junction left unmatched. The CDR3 totals 15 residues. The germline V gene has CDR1 LGHNA and CDR2 YSLEER. Here the CDR3 reads CASSQILAGPHEQYF. The CDR3 DNA sequence: TGCGCCAGCAGCCAAATACTAGCGGGGCCCCACGAGCAGTACTTC.